These 17 T cell receptor beta chains were sequenced from one sample in a study of blood T cell repertoires in COVID-19. Some clones are missing from TCRdb's copy, which holds only in-frame ones; the method was immunoSEQ multiplex PCR. Of 250,000 to 350,000 clones listed, roughly 87% were seen once; the top ten hold about 2%. Sequencing was carried out using peripheral blood. The receptors were gathered from a man between 18 and 35 years old with active or convalescent COVID-19.

The chain uses TRBV9 and TRBJ2-5; 10 positions match TRBD2. Germline CDR1 and CDR2: SGDLS and YYNGEE. This CDR3 comprises 18 residues. V shed 0 bases and J 7 bases; nucleotides not matched to a gene: 15. CDR3 residues: CASSVGSETSGVRGTQYF. CDR3 bases: TGTGCCAGCAGCGTAGGGTCTGAAACTAGCGGGGTTAGAGGGACCCAGTACTTC. The full variable domain, rest sourced from reference TRBV9 and TRBJ2-5, is DSGVTQTPKHLITATGQRVTLRCSPRSGDLSVYWYQQSLDQGLQFLIQYYNGEERAKGNILERFSAQQFPDLHSELNLSSLELGDSALYFCASSVGSETSGVRGTQYFGPGTRLLVL.

V is TRBV19 and J is TRBJ2-1, with D possibly matching TRBD2 (5 bases). The V gene's germline CDR1 is LNHDA and CDR2 SQIVND (reference sequence). The CDR3 is 16 residues long. Between the trimmed V and J ends, which lost 5 bases and 2 bases, there was a span of 16 bases. CDR3 sequence (DNA): TGTGCCAGTAGTGGACTCCTGAGGAACCCCTACAATGAGCAGTTCTTC. This translates into CASSGLLRNPYNEQFF. The entire variable domain, with the rest obtained from reference TRBV19 and TRBJ2-1, is as follows: DGGITQSPKYLFRKEGQNVTLSCEQNLNHDAMYWYRQDPGQGLRLIYYSQIVNDFQKGDIAEGYSVSREKKESFPLTVTSAQKNPTAFYLCASSGLLRNPYNEQFFGPGTRLTVL.

The rearrangement uses TRBV5-6 and TRBJ1-4; TRBD1 is a possible D gene (6 bases). The CDR3 has 12 amino acids. Trimming took off 0 bases at V and 15 bases at J, with 12 bases between the two ends. Germline V CDR1 and CDR2: SGHDT, YYEEEE. The CDR3 sequence is CASSLDQGRVFF. CDR3 DNA sequence: TGTGCCAGCAGCTTGGACCAGGGGAGGGTGTTTTTT.

The DNA of the CDR3 is TGTGCCAGCAGCTTGGTGACTGACTGGACCTACGAGCAGTACTTC. Protein sequence: CASSLVTDWTYEQYF. The chain carries TRBV5-5 and TRBJ2-7; the D is unclear. The CDR3 consists of 15 residues. Germline CDR1 reads SGHKS; CDR2 reads YYEKEE (reference sequence). Trimming left V 0 bases short and J 2 bases short, with 12 bases between.

The gene calls are TRBV7-3 and TRBJ2-1, with TRBD2 matching over 12 bases. Germline CDR1 is SGHTA and CDR2 is FQGTGA. The J segment lost 6 bases and the V segment lost 1 base, leaving 7 bases of the junction unmatched. The CDR3 is 17 residues long. The CDR3 reads CASSLKGGLAGLNEQFF. DNA for the CDR3: TGTGCCAGCAGCTTAAAGGGGGGACTAGCGGGTCTCAATGAGCAGTTCTTC. The variable domain in full, with the rest retrieved from reference TRBV7-3 and TRBJ2-1, is GAGVSQTPSNKVTEKGKYVELRCDPISGHTALYWYRQSLGQGPEFLIYFQGTGAADDSGLPNDRFFAVRPEGSVSTLKIQRTERGDSAVYLCASSLKGGLAGLNEQFFGPGTRLTVL.

The chain combines TRBV4-3 with TRBJ2-7, with D tentatively TRBD1 (6 bases). The CDR3 consists of 15 residues. Deletions cut 1 base from V and 5 bases from J, with 15 bases between. Germline lookup yields CDR1 LGHNA and CDR2 YSLEER. Here the CDR3 reads CASSQVHSGVHEQYF. Written as DNA, the CDR3 is TGCGCCAGCAGCCAAGTCCATTCAGGGGTGCACGAGCAGTACTTC.

As regards this clone: This specimen includes other DNA sequences encoding the same CDR3. J is TRBJ2-7 and V is TRBV28, with D hard to call. CDR1 is MDHEN and CDR2 is SYDVKM in the germline V gene. V lost 6 bases and J lost 6, with 9 bases in between. The CDR3 is 11 residues long. CDR3 sequence reads: CASSLSREQYF. The DNA for the CDR3 is TGTGCCAGCAGCCTAAGTCGCGAGCAGTACTTC. Complete variable domain (other parts from reference TRBV28 and TRBJ2-7): DVKVTQSSRYLVKRTGEKVFLECVQDMDHENMFWYRQDPGLGLRLIYFSYDVKMKEKGDIPEGYSVSREKKERFSLILESASTNQTSMYLCASSLSREQYFGPGTRLTVT.

The chain uses TRBV7-9 and TRBJ1-3; D may be TRBD1 (6 bases). The CDR3 sequence is 12 residues long. V shed 8 bases and J shed 4 bases, with 9 bases lying between them. Germline V gives CDR1 SEHNR, CDR2 FQNEAQ (reference sequence). In DNA form, the CDR3 reads TGTGCCAGCGCTACAGGGGGAAACACCATATATTTT. It yields the protein CASATGGNTIYF.

The chain joins TRBV5-8 to TRBJ2-6; no definite D call. Trimming stripped 5 bases from V and 9 bases from J, with 21 bases between. Germline CDR1 and CDR2: SGHTS and YDEGEE. This CDR3 is built from 16 residues. DNA for the CDR3: TGTGCCAGCAGTCGGCGAACAGCCCCCTTGGGCAACGTCCTGACTTTC. Protein sequence: CASSRRTAPLGNVLTF.

The V and J genes are TRBV27 and TRBJ2-1; no clear D gene. Germline V CDR1 and CDR2: MNHEY, SMNVEV (reference sequence). V was cut by 3 bases and J by 8 bases, with 17 bases left in between. This CDR3 comprises 15 residues. The CDR3 sequence is CASSFRKSVSDEQFF. The CDR3 DNA is TGTGCCAGCAGTTTCCGAAAGAGTGTTTCGGATGAGCAGTTCTTC.

J is TRBJ2-1 and V is TRBV5-1; a possible D gene is TRBD2 (5 bases). Trimming removed 7 bases from V and 6 bases from J, with 20 bases in between. The CDR3 length is 15 residues. Germline assignment: CDR1 SGHRS and CDR2 YFSETQ. The CDR3 spells CASGSRQRKFNEQFF. The CDR3 nucleotides read TGCGCCAGCGGGTCCCGTCAGCGGAAATTCAATGAGCAGTTCTTC.

V is TRBV27 and J is TRBJ2-5; possible D gene TRBD2, 5 bases. In germline, CDR1 is MNHEY, CDR2 SMNVEV (reference sequence). This CDR3 is built from 14 residues. Trimming pared 0 bases from V and 5 bases from J, leaving 10 bases between. The CDR3 protein is CASSLSRAGETQYF. Written as DNA, the CDR3 is TGTGCCAGCAGTTTATCGCGGGCGGGTGAGACCCAGTACTTC.

The V call is TRBV28, the J call TRBJ1-2, with D possibly being TRBD1 (6 bases). Germline assignment: CDR1 MDHEN and CDR2 SYDVKM. CDR3 length equals 13 residues. V was pared by 6 bases and J by 8 bases, with 16 bases between. CDR3 in amino acids: CASRRTELRGYTF. The CDR3 coding sequence is TGTGCCAGCAGGCGGACAGAGCTAAGGGGCTACACCTTC.

In DNA, the CDR3 is TGCAGCGTAGCCCCTGGAGGGGTAGGTCAGCCCCAGCATTTT. Translating gives CSVAPGGVGQPQHF. The rearrangement joins TRBV29-1 to TRBJ1-5; D may be TRBD1 (5 bases). Looked up from germline, CDR1 is SQVTM and CDR2 is ANQGSEA. The V end lost 6 bases, the J end lost 6 bases, and 18 bases lay between the germline ends. The CDR3 is made up of 14 amino acids.

V gene TRBV28 combines with J gene TRBJ1-2; TRBD1 matches at 10 bases. This CDR3 region has 14 residues. Germline CDR1 reads MDHEN; CDR2 reads SYDVKM. V was pared by 2 bases and J by 8 bases, with 5 bases of the junction left unmatched. The CDR3 region is CASSLAGTGDGYTF. The CDR3 nucleotides read TGTGCCAGCAGTTTAGCGGGGACAGGGGACGGCTACACCTTC.

This chain links TRBV19 with TRBJ2-3; D possibly corresponds to TRBD1 (5 bases). This CDR3 has 14 amino acids. V lost 4 bases to trimming and J lost 2 bases, with 10 bases between them. Germline CDR1 LNHDA, CDR2 SQIVND (reference sequence). Here the CDR3 DNA reads TGTGCCAGTAGTAAACCAGGGTACACAGATACGCAGTATTTT. Translating it yields CASSKPGYTDTQYF.

The chain joins TRBV29-1 to TRBJ2-1; D perhaps matches TRBD2 (5 bases). CDR1 is SQVTM, CDR2 ANQGSEA, per germline. V dropped 5 bases and J dropped 0 bases, with 14 bases sitting between them. The CDR3 sequence is 15 residues long. CDR3 loop: CSVPQRQSSYNEQFF. Here the CDR3 DNA reads TGCAGCGTTCCACAGCGGCAAAGCTCCTACAATGAGCAGTTCTTC.